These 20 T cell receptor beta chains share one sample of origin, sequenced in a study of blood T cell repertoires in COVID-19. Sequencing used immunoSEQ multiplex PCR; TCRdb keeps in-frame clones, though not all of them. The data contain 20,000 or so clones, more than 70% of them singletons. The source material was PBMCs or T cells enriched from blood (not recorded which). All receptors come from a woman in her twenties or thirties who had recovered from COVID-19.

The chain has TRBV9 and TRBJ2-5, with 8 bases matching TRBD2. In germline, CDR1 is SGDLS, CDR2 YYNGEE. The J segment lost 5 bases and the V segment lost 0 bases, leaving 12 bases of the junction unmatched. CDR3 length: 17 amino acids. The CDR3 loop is CASSVDPGGGIRETQYF. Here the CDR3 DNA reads TGTGCCAGCAGCGTAGACCCGGGGGGGGGAATTAGGGAGACCCAGTACTTC.

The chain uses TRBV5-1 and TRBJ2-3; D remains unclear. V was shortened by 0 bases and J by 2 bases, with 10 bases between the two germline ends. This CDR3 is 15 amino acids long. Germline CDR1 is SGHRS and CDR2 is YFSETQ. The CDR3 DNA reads TGCGCCAGCAGCTTGGAGGCGGTCCCCACAGATACGCAGTATTTT. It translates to CASSLEAVPTDTQYF.

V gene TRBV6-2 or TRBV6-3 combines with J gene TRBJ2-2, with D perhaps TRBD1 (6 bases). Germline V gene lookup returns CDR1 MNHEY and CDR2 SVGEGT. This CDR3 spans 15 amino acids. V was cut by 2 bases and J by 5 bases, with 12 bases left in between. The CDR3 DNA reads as TGTGCCAGCAGTTACCGCTCAGGGGATACCGGGGAGCTGTTTTTT. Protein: CASSYRSGDTGELFF.

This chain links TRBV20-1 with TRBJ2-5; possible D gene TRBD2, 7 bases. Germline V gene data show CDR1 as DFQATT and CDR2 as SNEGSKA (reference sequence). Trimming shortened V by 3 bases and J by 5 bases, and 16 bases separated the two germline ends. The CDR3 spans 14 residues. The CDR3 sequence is CSASRGGPGETQYF. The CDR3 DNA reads TGCAGTGCTAGTCGCGGGGGCCCGGGGGAGACCCAGTACTTC.

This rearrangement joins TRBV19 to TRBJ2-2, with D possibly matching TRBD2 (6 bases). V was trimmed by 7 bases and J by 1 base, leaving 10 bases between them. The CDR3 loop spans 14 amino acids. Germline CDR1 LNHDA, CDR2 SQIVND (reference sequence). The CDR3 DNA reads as TGTGCCAGTAACCAAGCGGGGAACACCGGGGAGCTGTTTTTT. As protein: CASNQAGNTGELFF.

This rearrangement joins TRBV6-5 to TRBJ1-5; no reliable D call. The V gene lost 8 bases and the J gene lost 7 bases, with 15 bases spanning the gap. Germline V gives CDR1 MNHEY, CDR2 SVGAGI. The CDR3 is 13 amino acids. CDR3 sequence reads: CASRALTEQPQHF. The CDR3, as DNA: TGTGCCAGCCGAGCGTTGACGGAGCAGCCCCAGCATTTT.

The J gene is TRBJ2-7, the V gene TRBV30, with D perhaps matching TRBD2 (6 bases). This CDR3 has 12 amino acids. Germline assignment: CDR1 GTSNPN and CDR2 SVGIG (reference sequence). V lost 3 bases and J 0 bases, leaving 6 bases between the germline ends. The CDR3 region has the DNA TGTGCCTGGAGCGGGGGCTCCTACGAGCAGTACTTC. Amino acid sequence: CAWSGGSYEQYF.

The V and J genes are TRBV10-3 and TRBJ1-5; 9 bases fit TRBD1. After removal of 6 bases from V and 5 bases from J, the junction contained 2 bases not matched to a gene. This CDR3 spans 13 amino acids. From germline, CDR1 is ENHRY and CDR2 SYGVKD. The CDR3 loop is CAIRGQGHQPQHF. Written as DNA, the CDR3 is TGTGCCATCAGAGGACAGGGGCATCAGCCCCAGCATTTT.

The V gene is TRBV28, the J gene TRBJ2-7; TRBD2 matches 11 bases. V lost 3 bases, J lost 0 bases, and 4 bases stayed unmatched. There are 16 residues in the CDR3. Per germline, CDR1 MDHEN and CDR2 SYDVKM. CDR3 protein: CASSFETSGASYEQYF. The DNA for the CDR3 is TGTGCCAGCAGTTTTGAGACTAGCGGGGCCTCCTACGAGCAGTACTTC. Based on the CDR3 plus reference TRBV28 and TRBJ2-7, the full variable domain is DVKVTQSSRYLVKRTGEKVFLECVQDMDHENMFWYRQDPGLGLRLIYFSYDVKMKEKGDIPEGYSVSREKKERFSLILESASTNQTSMYLCASSFETSGASYEQYFGPGTRLTVT.

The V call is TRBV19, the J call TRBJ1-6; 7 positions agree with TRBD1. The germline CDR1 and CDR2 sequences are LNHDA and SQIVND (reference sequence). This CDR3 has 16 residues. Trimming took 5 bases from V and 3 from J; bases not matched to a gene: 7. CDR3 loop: CASSANRGVYNSPLHF. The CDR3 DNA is TGTGCCAGTAGTGCCAACAGGGGAGTCTATAATTCACCCCTCCACTTT.

CDR3 nucleotide sequence: TGTGCCAGTAGTCTGTTGACTGCCCCCGATGGCTACACCTTC. Translating gives CASSLLTAPDGYTF. V and J are TRBV19 and TRBJ1-2, with D hard to call. The V gene's germline CDR1 is LNHDA and CDR2 SQIVND (reference sequence). The CDR3 runs 14 residues. Trimming pared 5 bases from V and 6 bases from J, leaving 16 bases between.

The CDR3 DNA reads TGTGCCAGCAGTTACAGGGACAGTTTCACAGATACGCAGTATTTT. Protein sequence: CASSYRDSFTDTQYF. This chain connects TRBV6-2 or TRBV6-3 to TRBJ2-3; 7 nucleotides match TRBD1. The germline gives CDR1 MNHEY, CDR2 SVGEGT. The CDR3 sequence is 15 residues long. The V gene end was trimmed by 2 bases and the J gene end by 2 bases; junction bases not matched to a gene: 4.

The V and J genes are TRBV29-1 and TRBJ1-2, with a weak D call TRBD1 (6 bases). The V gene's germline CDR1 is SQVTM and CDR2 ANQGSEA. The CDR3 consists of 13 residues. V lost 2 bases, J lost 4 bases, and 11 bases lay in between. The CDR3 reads CSVEQGTVYGYTF. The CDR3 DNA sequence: TGCAGCGTTGAACAGGGGACGGTCTATGGCTACACCTTC. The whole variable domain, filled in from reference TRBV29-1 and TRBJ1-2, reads SAVISQKPSRDICQRGTSLTIQCQVDSQVTMMFWYRQQPGQSLTLIATANQGSEATYESGFVIDKFPISRPNLTFSTLTVSNMSPEDSSIYLCSVEQGTVYGYTFGSGTRLTVV.

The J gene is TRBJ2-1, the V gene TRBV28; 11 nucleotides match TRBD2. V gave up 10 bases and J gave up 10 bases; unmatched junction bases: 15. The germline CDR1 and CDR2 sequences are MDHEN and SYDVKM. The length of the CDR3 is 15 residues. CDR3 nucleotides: TGTGCCACCAACTCCGGGACTAGCGGAAAGGGGGAGCAGTTCTTC. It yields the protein CATNSGTSGKGEQFF.

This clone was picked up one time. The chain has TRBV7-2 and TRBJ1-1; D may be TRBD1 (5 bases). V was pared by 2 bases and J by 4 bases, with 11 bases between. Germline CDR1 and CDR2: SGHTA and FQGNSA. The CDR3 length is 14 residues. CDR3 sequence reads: CASSLTAGLTEAFF. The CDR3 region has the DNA TGTGCCAGCAGCTTAACGGCAGGGCTCACTGAAGCTTTCTTT.

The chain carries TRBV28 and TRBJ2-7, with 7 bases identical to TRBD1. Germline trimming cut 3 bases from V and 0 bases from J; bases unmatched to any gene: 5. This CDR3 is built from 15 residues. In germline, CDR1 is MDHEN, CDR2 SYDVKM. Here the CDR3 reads CASSFPRDSSYEQYF. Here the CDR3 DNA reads TGTGCCAGCAGTTTCCCTCGGGACAGCTCCTACGAGCAGTACTTC.

The CDR3 protein is CASSFQRELFF. DNA of the CDR3: TGTGCCAGCAGTTTTCAGAGGGAGCTGTTTTTT. This rearrangement joins TRBV12-3 or TRBV12-4 to TRBJ2-2; D is uncertain. Trimming stripped 3 bases from V and 9 bases from J, with 5 bases between. The CDR3 spans 11 residues.

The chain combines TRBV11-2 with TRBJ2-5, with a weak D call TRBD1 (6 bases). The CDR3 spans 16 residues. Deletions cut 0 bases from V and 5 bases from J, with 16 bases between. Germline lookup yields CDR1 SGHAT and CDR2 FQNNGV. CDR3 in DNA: TGTGCCAGCAGCTTAGATGTGGGGGCGGTGAGGGAGACCCAGTACTTC. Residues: CASSLDVGAVRETQYF.

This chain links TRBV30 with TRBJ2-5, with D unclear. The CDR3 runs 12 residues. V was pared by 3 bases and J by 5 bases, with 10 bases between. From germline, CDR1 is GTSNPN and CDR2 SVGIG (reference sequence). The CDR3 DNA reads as TGTGCCTGGAGCGTTCTCGGGGAGACCCAGTACTTC. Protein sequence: CAWSVLGETQYF.

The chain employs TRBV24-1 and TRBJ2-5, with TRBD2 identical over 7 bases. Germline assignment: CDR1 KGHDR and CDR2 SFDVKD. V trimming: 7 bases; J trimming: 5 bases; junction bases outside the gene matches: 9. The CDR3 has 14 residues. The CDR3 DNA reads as TGTGCCACCAGAGCGGGACCGCCATCGGAGACCCAGTACTTC. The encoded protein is CATRAGPPSETQYF.